Here is one T cell receptor (beta chain) with its context. Antigen unknown. With a much larger clone just one base away, this may be a read error. These data belong to a study of blood T cells in healthy people across ages. The use of a sample-barcoded 5' primer and a J-beta primer mix characterized a second PCR of about 7 to 12 cycles. MiXCR, applied by TCRdb to the 5' RACE reads, yields one record per CDR3 protein. The sample holds about 800,000 distinct CDR3 sequences, 58% seen once. Study-wide results and caveats: The unsorted PBMCs prevented any conclusive comparison of naive versus antigen-experienced cells. Among T cells, TCR beta diversity per million cells dropped roughly linearly as age rose. No one knew whether donors had CMV, which possibly confounded expanded clonotype changes. Long-lived and aged donors differed, with more naive CD4+ cells and higher diversity in the long-lived.

The CDR3 sequence is 12 residues long. Sequencing was carried out using blood. The source of this sequence is a man aged 25 to 45 in good health. This sequence joins TRBV12-3 or TRBV12-4 and TRBJ1-2, with D unclear. The CDR3 protein is CASNRANKGYIF. The CDR3, as DNA: TGTGCCAGCAACCGGGCAAACAAGGGCTACATCTTC.